This TCR beta chain appears in the sequencing data of a study of prognosis after radiotherapy for stage I lung cancer. The CDR3 is made up of 17 amino acids. The germline CDR1 and CDR2 sequences are SGHTA and FQGTGA. The authors amplified TCR beta CDR3 from genomic DNA using two-round multiplex PCR. Used in first-round PCR were primers specific to each TRBV and TRBJ gene. One entry per CDR3 protein, called by TCRdb with MiXCR from the multiplex PCR reads. Among around 18,000 distinct CDR3 sequences listed, 25% to 30% were seen once. Regarding this clonotype: The junction differs from germline at one of its ends, possibly a read error.

The source is a donor over 45 with non-small cell lung cancer. The chain combines TRBV7-3 with TRBJ2-1, with 8 bases lining up with TRBD2. The sample here was PBMCs, taken before or after stereotactic body radiation therapy (not recorded which). This chain's CDR3 is CASSPGLATSSYNEHFF. Here the CDR3 DNA reads TGTGCCAGCAGCCCCGGACTAGCCACGAGTTCCTACAATGAGCATTTCTTC.